One and the same sample provided the 15 T cell receptor beta chains below, sequenced in a study of blood T cells in healthy people across ages. A second roughly 6 to 11 cycle PCR used barcoded and J-beta primers. Each CDR3 protein is one row after TCRdb ran MiXCR on the 5' RACE reads. The repertoire holds around 1,000,000 distinct CDR3 sequences, with approximately 26% as singletons. These data were likewise used in another study, on T cells of mothers and their children.

The sample comprised blood. The source is a girl aged 2-15 years in good health.

In this sample, this clonotype turned up a few times. V gene TRBV5-1 combines with J gene TRBJ2-5, with 10 bases matching TRBD2. The J call may be wrong; the DNA end is better matched by TRBJ2-7. The CDR3 length is 17 residues. Per germline, CDR1 SGHRS and CDR2 YFSETQ. CDR3 residues: CASSLSIAGGGSYEQYF. The CDR3 nucleotides read TGCGCCAGCAGCTTATCAATAGCGGGGGGAGGCTCCTACGAGCAGTACTTC.

V gene TRBV4-2 combines with J gene TRBJ1-5; D not certain. The germline gives CDR1 LGHNA, CDR2 YNFKEQ. With 1 base removed from V and 5 bases from J, the gap between germline ends came to 6 bases. CDR3 length equals 13 residues. CDR3 bases: TGTGCCAGCAGCCAAGTTGCCGATCAGCCCCAGCATTTT. This codes for CASSQVADQPQHF.

In its sample, this clonotype was seen once. The V gene is TRBV9, the J gene TRBJ2-1, with 8 nucleotides matching TRBD1. The CDR3 sequence is 15 residues long. The germline CDR1 and CDR2 sequences are SGDLS and YYNGEE. J was trimmed by 6 bases and V by 2 bases; bases with no gene match: 7. The CDR3 DNA reads TGTGCCAGCAGCGTGGTAGGACAGGGCGTCAATGAGCAGTTCTTC. This translates into CASSVVGQGVNEQFF. The whole variable domain, filled in from reference TRBV9 and TRBJ2-1, reads DSGVTQTPKHLITATGQRVTLRCSPRSGDLSVYWYQQSLDQGLQFLIQYYNGEERAKGNILERFSAQQFPDLHSELNLSSLELGDSALYFCASSVVGQGVNEQFFGPGTRLTVL.

There are a few counts of this clonotype. Here the CDR3 reads CASRDERSGNTIYF. The CDR3 DNA follows: TGTGCCAGCCGGGACGAGAGGTCTGGAAACACCATATATTTT. The rearrangement links TRBV6-1 to TRBJ1-3, with TRBD1 as a possible D gene (5 bases). V dropped 8 bases and J dropped 1 base, with 12 bases sitting between them. The CDR3 runs to 14 residues. CDR1 is MNHNS, CDR2 SASEGT, per germline.

This clonotype was detected a few times. CDR3 DNA: TGTGCCATCGGGGGGTACACAGATACGCAGTATTTT. Its protein is CAIGGYTDTQYF. The chain couples TRBV7-9 to TRBJ2-3, with 7 nucleotides matching TRBD2. Germline CDR1 is SEHNR and CDR2 is FQNEAQ (reference sequence). The V segment lost 10 bases and the J segment 2 bases; nucleotides outside the gene matches: 3. CDR3 length equals 12 residues.

This clonotype is a singleton in its sample. The chain uses TRBV5-1 and TRBJ2-7; TRBD1 matches at 9 bases. Unmatched junction bases numbered 5, after V lost 0 bases and J lost 4 bases. The CDR3 has 15 residues. Germline loops: CDR1 SGHRS, CDR2 YFSETQ. CDR3 DNA sequence: TGCGCCAGCAGCTTGGGCACCGGGACAGGGTACGAGCAGTACTTC. It codes for CASSLGTGTGYEQYF.

The chain employs TRBV6-2 or TRBV6-3 and TRBJ2-1; no firm D call. This CDR3 is built from 12 residues. Germline values: CDR1 MNHEY, CDR2 SVGEGT. V was cut by 2 bases and J by 5 bases, with 4 bases left in between. CDR3 loop: CASSYVHNEQFF. The CDR3 DNA reads TGTGCCAGCAGTTACGTCCACAATGAGCAGTTCTTC.

A word on this clonotype: Relative to the germline gene, one junction end is altered; a read error may explain this. V usage is TRBV2 and J usage is TRBJ2-5; D is ambiguous. The length of the CDR3 is 17 residues. From germline, CDR1 is SNHLY and CDR2 FYNNEI. For the CDR3, the DNA is TGTGCCAGCAGTGATCTGGTGGCGGCTATATCCCAAGAGACCCTGTACTTC. Residues: CASSDLVAAISQETLYF.

This clonotype came up a few times. V usage is TRBV6-1 and J usage is TRBJ1-4, with TRBD1 matching 7 bases. The CDR3 covers 15 residues. Germline V gene sequence: CDR1 MNHNS, CDR2 SASEGT. The V segment lost 6 bases and the J segment 4 bases; nucleotides outside the gene matches: 8. CDR3 residues: CASSSTGTVNEKLFF. Here the CDR3 DNA reads TGTGCCAGCAGCTCCACCGGGACAGTTAATGAAAAACTGTTTTTT.

This chain links TRBV20-1 with TRBJ2-5; tentatively, D is TRBD2 (6 bases). The end of the DNA fits TRBJ2-1 better, so the J call may be wrong. The CDR3 consists of 15 residues. Germline assignment: CDR1 DFQATT and CDR2 SNEGSKA (reference sequence). The CDR3 here is CSAREAGRGFNEQFF. Here the CDR3 DNA reads TGCAGTGCTAGAGAGGCGGGGCGGGGATTCAATGAGCAGTTCTTC.

In this sample, this clonotype turned up once. This sequence joins TRBV5-1 and TRBJ2-3; D is ambiguous. V lost 0 bases to trimming and J lost 5 bases, with 16 bases between them. The CDR3 spans 16 residues. The germline V gene encodes CDR1 SGHRS and CDR2 YFSETQ. The CDR3 bases are TGCGCCAGCAGCTTGGCCTTCGCCCAGTTGGGAGATACGCAGTATTTT. It yields the protein CASSLAFAQLGDTQYF.

This clonotype was detected a few times. The gene calls are TRBV12-3 or TRBV12-4 and TRBJ2-3; D gene uncertain. Gene TRBJ1-5 matches the end of the DNA better, so the J call may be wrong. The CDR3 is 12 residues long. The chain's CDR3 is CASSLSVDTQHF. The CDR3 DNA follows: TGTGCCAGCAGCCTCTCAGTGGATACGCAGCATTTT.

A few counts support this clonotype. This sequence joins TRBV6-4 and TRBJ2-6; D is undetermined. The V end was cut by 0 bases, the J end by 0 bases, with 12 bases between. Germline lookup yields CDR1 MRHNA and CDR2 SNTAGT. The CDR3 loop spans 18 amino acids. Here the CDR3 DNA reads TGTGCCAGCAGTGACTCTCTCACCTCGAGCTCTGGGGCCAACGTCCTGACTTTC. It is translated as CASSDSLTSSSGANVLTF.

Of note for this clonotype: One end of the junction varies from germline; a read error may be responsible. This rearrangement joins TRBV28 to TRBJ2-2, with D uncertain. CDR1 is MDHEN, CDR2 SYDVKM, per germline. The CDR3 contains 13 residues. The CDR3 DNA reads TGCGCCAGCAAAGAGTTCCTCACCGGGGAGCTGTTTTTT. This codes for CASKEFLTGELFF.

This clonotype has only a few counts. The chain has TRBV7-3 and TRBJ2-7; TRBD2 matches at 8 bases. The germline V gene encodes CDR1 SGHTA and CDR2 FQGTGA. The V gene end was trimmed by 3 bases and the J gene end by 3 bases; junction bases not matched to a gene: 7. The CDR3 contains 15 residues. CDR3 nucleotide sequence: TGTGCCAGCAGCTTGGATGCGGGGGGATACTACGAGCAGTACTTC. It codes for CASSLDAGGYYEQYF.